This entry concerns a single TCR beta chain. Its antigen is currently unknown. Graves' hyperthyroidism is called stable when ophthalmopathy does not progress within 18 months. The hyperthyroidism patients had all been newly diagnosed, and their disease duration was under 2 months. Their ages ranged from 18 to 65 years. The data were taken from a study of T cells in Graves' hyperthyroidism and ophthalmopathy. Study-level findings and limits: The model anticipated ophthalmopathy a median about six months pre-onset. Blood also held most thyroid clonotypes expanded beyond 0.001.

Template material for amplifying TCR beta CDR3 regions consisted of RNA transcripts. A set of HTBI primers served as the primers for a first-round RT-PCR of the TCR CDR3. MiXCR, run by TCRdb on the multiplex PCR reads, gives a single entry per CDR3 protein. This table has around 350,000 distinct CDR3 sequences, 15% to 20% appearing once. CDR3 length equals 14 residues. Deletions cut 5 bases from V and 7 bases from J, with 17 bases between. Germline V lookup: CDR1 SGHTA, CDR2 FQGTGA. V and J are TRBV7-3 and TRBJ1-2; unclear D gene. Sequenced material: blood. This receptor was taken from a woman aged 18 to 35 with Graves' hyperthyroidism. CDR3 in DNA: TGTGCCAGCAGCCCAACCCCGGGAAGCCTTGGCTACACCTTC. Translation gives CASSPTPGSLGYTF.